The clone carrying this T cell receptor beta chain has at least ten counts. The antigen is undetermined. The data were obtained in a study of neurological immune-mediated disorders. Each TCR transcript was tagged with a 10-nucleotide random UMI during 5'RACE. One entry per CDR3 protein results from TCRdb running MiXCR on the 5' RACE reads. The sample shows tens of thousands of distinct CDR3 sequences, 4% of them seen only once. Germline CDR1 and CDR2: SGHTA and FQGTGA. This CDR3 region has 16 residues. Unmatched junction bases numbered 14, after V lost 0 bases and J lost 11 bases. Study-level points and caveats: Phylogenetically, 18 of 34 multiple sclerosis patients' repertoires fell into one related-CDR3 cluster, a possible signature. HTLV-1-associated myelopathy ranked highest for TCR clonal expansion and multiple sclerosis lowest, beneath healthy controls.

The chain carries TRBV7-3 and TRBJ1-2; 8 nucleotides align to TRBD1. The receptor's source is a woman between 35 and 50 years old with multiple sclerosis. The sequencing sample was made of CD4+ T cells from blood. The CDR3 loop reads CASSLTAPQGAGIYTF. Written as DNA, the CDR3 is TGTGCCAGCAGCTTAACGGCCCCTCAGGGGGCCGGGATTTACACCTTC.